Below, 8 T cell receptor beta chains from the same sample are listed, as sequenced in a study of T cell changes during pregnancy in multiple sclerosis. Produced via immunoSEQ multiplex PCR; TCRdb's table is partial and in-frame only. The sample includes 91,000 or so clones, approximately 92% of them seen just once. The input for sequencing was peripheral blood, taken after pregnancy. The receptors come from a female donor with multiple sclerosis, enrolled in a pregnancy study.

This chain connects TRBV2 to TRBJ1-2, with 8 nucleotides matching TRBD1. J gave up 3 bases and V 4 bases, and 7 bases lay outside the gene matches. The length of the CDR3 is 15 residues. Germline V gene data show CDR1 as SNHLY and CDR2 as FYNNEI. The CDR3 bases are TGTGCCAGCAGTGCACCCGACAGGGGAGACTATGGCTACACCTTC. Its translation is CASSAPDRGDYGYTF. Full variable domain (outside the CDR3, taken from reference TRBV2 and TRBJ1-2): EPEVTQTPSHQVTQMGQEVILRCVPISNHLYFYWYRQILGQKVEFLVSFYNNEISEKSEIFDDQFSVERPDGSNFTLKIRSTKLEDSAMYFCASSAPDRGDYGYTFGSGTRLTVV.

The chain employs TRBV6-4 and TRBJ2-2; a possible D gene is TRBD2 (5 bases). This CDR3 has 14 amino acids. The ends were cut back, 11 bases at V and 7 bases at J, with 20 bases in the middle. Per the germline V gene, CDR1 is MRHNA and CDR2 is SNTAGT. CDR3 in amino acids: CASETNGESGELFF. The CDR3 DNA is TGTGCCTCCGAGACTAACGGTGAAAGCGGGGAGCTGTTTTTT.

This chain connects TRBV27 to TRBJ2-7; 11 bases are shared with TRBD1. V trimming: 8 bases; J trimming: 6 bases; junction bases outside the gene matches: 6. The CDR3 spans 13 residues. CDR1 MNHEY and CDR2 SMNVEV come from the germline V gene (reference sequence). The CDR3 region has the DNA TGTGCCAGCTTCGTGGGACAGGGGGGCGAGCAGTACTTC. Its protein is CASFVGQGGEQYF.

CDR3 in amino acids: CASSLQQTNTNTEAFF. For the CDR3, the DNA is TGTGCCAGCTCACTACAACAGACAAATACGAACACTGAAGCTTTCTTT. The chain has TRBV18 and TRBJ1-1, with D unresolved. Trimming pared 4 bases from V and 1 base from J, leaving 16 bases between. CDR3 length equals 16 residues. The germline V gene has CDR1 KGHSH and CDR2 LQKENI.

This sequence joins TRBV7-2 and TRBJ1-2; D is possibly TRBD1 (5 bases). CDR1 and CDR2 (germline): SGHTA, FQGNSA. Trimming took 7 bases from V and 6 from J, leaving 24 bases between them. This CDR3 is 16 amino acids long. The DNA of the CDR3 is TGTGCCAGCACCTCCCCGCAAGCGGGGCGAACTAATGGCTACACCTTC. The encoded protein is CASTSPQAGRTNGYTF.

The rearrangement links TRBV4-3 to TRBJ2-4, with TRBD1 as a possible D gene (5 bases). The V end was cut by 5 bases, the J end by 7 bases, with 18 bases between. The CDR3 has 15 residues. Germline loops: CDR1 LGHNA, CDR2 YSLEER. The CDR3 DNA sequence: TGCGCCAGCAGCGGAAGGGGTCGCAACGGGAACATTCAGTACTTC. Translated, it gives CASSGRGRNGNIQYF.

CDR3 residues: CASSLTGYEQFF. The CDR3 nucleotides read TGTGCCAGCAGCCTGACAGGGTATGAGCAGTTCTTC. V usage is TRBV7-2 and J usage is TRBJ2-1, with 7 bases fitting TRBD1. This CDR3 spans 12 amino acids. J was trimmed by 8 bases and V by 5 bases; bases with no gene match: 3. CDR1 is SGHTA and CDR2 is FQGNSA in the germline V gene.

The rearrangement links TRBV4-3 to TRBJ1-1, with no clear D. V shed 0 bases and J shed 3 bases, with 14 bases lying between them. Germline V gene data show CDR1 as LGHNA and CDR2 as YSLEER. The CDR3 extends over 16 amino acids. In DNA form, the CDR3 reads TGCGCCAGCAGCCAAGATAAGTCGAGAAAACACACTGAAGCTTTCTTT. Protein product: CASSQDKSRKHTEAFF.